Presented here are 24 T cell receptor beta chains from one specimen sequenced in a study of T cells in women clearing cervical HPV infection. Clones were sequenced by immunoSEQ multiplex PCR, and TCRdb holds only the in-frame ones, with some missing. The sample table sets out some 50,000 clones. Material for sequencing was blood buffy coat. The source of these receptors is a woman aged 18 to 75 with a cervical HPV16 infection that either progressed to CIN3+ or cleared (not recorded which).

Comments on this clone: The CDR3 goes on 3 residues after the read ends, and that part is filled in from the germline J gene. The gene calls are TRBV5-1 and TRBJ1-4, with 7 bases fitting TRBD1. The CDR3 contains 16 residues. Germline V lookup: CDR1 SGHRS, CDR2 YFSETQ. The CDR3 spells CASSWDSSSYNSPLFF. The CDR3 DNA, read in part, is TGCGCCAGCAGCTGGGACAGCAGCTCCTATAATTCACCA.

The CDR3 reads CSAELVGGGYTQYF. Partial CDR3 DNA: TGCAGTGCAGAACTAGTGGGGGGAGGATATACG. This chain uses TRBV20-1 with TRBJ2-3, with a weak D call TRBD2 (6 bases). The read terminates 3 residues ahead of where the CDR3 ends, so the germline J gene completes it. V was trimmed by 6 bases and J by 7 bases, leaving 20 bases between them. The CDR3 loop spans 14 amino acids. CDR1 is DFQATT and CDR2 is SNEGSKA in the germline V gene (reference sequence).

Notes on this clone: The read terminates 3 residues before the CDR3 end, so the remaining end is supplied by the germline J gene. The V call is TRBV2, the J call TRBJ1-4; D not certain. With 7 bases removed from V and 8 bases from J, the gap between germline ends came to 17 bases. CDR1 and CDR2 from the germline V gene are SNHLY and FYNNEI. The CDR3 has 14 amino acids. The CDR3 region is CASISGWRKEKLFF. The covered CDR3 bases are TGTGCCAGCATCTCAGGATGGAGAAAGGAAAAA.

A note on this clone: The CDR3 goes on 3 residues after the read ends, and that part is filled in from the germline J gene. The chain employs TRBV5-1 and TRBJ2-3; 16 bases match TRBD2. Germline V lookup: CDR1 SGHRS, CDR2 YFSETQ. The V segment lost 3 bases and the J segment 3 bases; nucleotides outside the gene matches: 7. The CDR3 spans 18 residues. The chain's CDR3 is CASSSKGTSGGVTDTQYF. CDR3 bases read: TGCGCCAGCAGCTCGAAAGGGACTAGCGGGGGGGTTACAGATACG.

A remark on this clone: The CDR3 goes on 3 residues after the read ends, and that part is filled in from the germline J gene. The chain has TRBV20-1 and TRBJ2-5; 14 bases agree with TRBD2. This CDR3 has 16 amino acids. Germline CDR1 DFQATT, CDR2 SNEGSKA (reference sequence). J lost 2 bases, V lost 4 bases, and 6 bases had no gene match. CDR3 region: CSATMGLAGEQETQYF. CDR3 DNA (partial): TGCAGTGCTACTATGGGACTAGCGGGGGAACAAGAGACC.

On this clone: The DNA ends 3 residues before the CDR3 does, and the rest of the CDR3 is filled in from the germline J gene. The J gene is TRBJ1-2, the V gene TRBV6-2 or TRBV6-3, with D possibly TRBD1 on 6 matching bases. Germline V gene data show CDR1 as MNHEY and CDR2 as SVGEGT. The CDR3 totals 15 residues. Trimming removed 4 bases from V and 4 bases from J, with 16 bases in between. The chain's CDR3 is CASSLLDRIPYGYTF. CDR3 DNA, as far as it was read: TGTGCCAGCAGTTTGCTAGACAGGATCCCCTATGGC.

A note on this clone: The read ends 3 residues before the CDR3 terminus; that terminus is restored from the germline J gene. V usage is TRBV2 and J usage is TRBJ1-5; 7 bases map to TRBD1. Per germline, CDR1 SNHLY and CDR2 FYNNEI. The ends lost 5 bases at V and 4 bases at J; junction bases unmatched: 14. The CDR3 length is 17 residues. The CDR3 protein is CASSSPNRGSRNQPQHF. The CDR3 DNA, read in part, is TGTGCCAGCAGTTCCCCCAACAGGGGAAGTAGGAATCAGCCC.

The DNA read from the CDR3 is TGTGCCAGCTCACCATTGTCGGGGGGTCCACTGAACACTGAA. Translated: CASSPLSGGPLNTE. The complete CDR3 reads CASSPLSGGPLNTEAFF. The chain recombines TRBV18 with TRBJ1-1, with TRBD1 as a possible D gene (5 bases). The sequenced fragment ends 3 residues before the CDR3 boundary, so the rest is inferred from the germline J gene. The V gene lost 2 bases and the J gene lost 0 bases, with 16 bases spanning the gap. This CDR3 is 17 amino acids long. CDR1 and CDR2 (germline): KGHSH, LQKENI.

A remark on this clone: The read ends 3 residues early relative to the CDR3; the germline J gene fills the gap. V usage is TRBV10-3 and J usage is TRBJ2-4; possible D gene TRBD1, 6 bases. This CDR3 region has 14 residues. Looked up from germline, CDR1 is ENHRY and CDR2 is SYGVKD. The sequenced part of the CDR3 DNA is TGTGCCATCCAGAGGGGTGGACAGTCCTACGAT. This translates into CAIQRGGQSYD. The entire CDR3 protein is CAIQRGGQSYDQYF.

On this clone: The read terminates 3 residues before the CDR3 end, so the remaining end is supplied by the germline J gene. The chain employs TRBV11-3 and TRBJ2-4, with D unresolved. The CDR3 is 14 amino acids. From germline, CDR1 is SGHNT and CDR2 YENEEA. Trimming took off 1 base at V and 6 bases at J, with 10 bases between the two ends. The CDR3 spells CASSLVQVGNIQYF. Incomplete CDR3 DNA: TGTGCCAGCAGCTTAGTTCAGGTTGGAAACATT.

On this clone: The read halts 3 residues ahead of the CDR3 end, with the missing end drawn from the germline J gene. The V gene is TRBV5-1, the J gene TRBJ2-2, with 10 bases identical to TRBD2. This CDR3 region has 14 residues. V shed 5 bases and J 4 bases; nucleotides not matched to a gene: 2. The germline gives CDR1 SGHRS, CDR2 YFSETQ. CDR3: CASSSSGGTGELFF. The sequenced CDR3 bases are TGCGCCAGCAGTTCTAGCGGGGGCACCGGGGAG.

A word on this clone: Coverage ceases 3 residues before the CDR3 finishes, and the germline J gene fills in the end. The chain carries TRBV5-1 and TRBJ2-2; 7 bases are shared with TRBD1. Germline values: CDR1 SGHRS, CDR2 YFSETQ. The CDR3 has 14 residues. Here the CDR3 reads CASGTGTEYKALFF. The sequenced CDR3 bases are TGCGCCAGCGGAACCGGGACAGAATACAAGGCG.

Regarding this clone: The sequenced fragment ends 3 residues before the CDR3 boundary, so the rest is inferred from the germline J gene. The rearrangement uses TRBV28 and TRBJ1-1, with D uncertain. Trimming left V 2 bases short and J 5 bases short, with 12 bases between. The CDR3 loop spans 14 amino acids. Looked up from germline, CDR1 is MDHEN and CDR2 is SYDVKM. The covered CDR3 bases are TGTGCCAGCAGTTTAAGAGCCTCCAGGACTGAA. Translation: CASSLRASRTE. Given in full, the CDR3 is CASSLRASRTEAFF.

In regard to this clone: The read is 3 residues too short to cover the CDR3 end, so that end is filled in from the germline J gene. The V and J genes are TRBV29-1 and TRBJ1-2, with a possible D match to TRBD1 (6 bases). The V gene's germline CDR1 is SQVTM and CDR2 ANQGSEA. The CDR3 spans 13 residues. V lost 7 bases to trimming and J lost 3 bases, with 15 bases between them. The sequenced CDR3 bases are TGCAGCGGTGGCCCCGAGGGGGACTATGGC. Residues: CSGGPEGDYG. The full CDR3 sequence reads CSGGPEGDYGYTF.

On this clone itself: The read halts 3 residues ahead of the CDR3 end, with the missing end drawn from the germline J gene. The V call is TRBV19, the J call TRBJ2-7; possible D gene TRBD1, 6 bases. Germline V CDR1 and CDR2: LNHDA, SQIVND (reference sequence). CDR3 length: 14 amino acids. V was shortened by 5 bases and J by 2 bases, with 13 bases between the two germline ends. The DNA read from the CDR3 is TGTGCCAGTAGTCGGCAGGACAGAACCTACGAG. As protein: CASSRQDRTYE. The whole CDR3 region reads CASSRQDRTYEQYF. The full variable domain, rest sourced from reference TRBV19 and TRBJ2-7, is DGGITQSPKYLFRKEGQNVTLSCEQNLNHDAMYWYRQDPGQGLRLIYYSQIVNDFQKGDIAEGYSVSREKKESFPLTVTSAQKNPTAFYLCASSRQDRTYEQYFGPGTRLTVT.

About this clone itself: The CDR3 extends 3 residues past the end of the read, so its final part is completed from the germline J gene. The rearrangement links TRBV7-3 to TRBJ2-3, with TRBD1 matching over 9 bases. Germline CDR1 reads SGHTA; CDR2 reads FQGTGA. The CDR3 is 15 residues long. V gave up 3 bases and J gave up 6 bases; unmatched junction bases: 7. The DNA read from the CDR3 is TGTGCCAGCAGCTTGTGGGACAGGGCTCGTGATACG. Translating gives CASSLWDRARDT. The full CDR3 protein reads CASSLWDRARDTQYF. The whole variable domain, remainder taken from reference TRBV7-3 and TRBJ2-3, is GAGVSQTPSNKVTEKGKYVELRCDPISGHTALYWYRQSLGQGPEFLIYFQGTGAADDSGLPNDRFFAVRPEGSVSTLKIQRTERGDSAVYLCASSLWDRARDTQYFGPGTRLTVL.

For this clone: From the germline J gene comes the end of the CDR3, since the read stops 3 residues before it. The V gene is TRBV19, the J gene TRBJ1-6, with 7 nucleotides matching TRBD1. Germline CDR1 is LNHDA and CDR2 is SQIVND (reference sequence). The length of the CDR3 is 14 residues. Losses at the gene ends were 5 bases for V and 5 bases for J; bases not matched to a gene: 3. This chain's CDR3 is CASSPTGDNSPLHF. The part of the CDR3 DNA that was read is TGTGCCAGTAGTCCCACAGGGGATAATTCACCC.

The CDR3 loop reads CSGYSRGQETQYF. CDR3 DNA (partial): TGCAGCGGCTATTCCAGGGGACAGGAGACG. V is TRBV29-1 and J is TRBJ2-3; 8 positions agree with TRBD1. Coverage ceases 3 residues before the CDR3 finishes, and the germline J gene fills in the end. The CDR3 has 13 amino acids. CDR1 and CDR2 from the germline V gene are SQVTM and ANQGSEA.

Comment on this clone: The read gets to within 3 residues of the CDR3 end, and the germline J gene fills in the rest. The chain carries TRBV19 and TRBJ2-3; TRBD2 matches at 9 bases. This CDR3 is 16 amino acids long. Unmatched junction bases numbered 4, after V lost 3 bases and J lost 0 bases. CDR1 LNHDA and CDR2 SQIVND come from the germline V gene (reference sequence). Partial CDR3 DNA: TGTGCCAGTAGTATTAGGCTAGCGGGGAGCACAGATACG. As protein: CASSIRLAGSTDT. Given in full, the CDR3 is CASSIRLAGSTDTQYF. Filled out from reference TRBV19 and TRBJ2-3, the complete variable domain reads DGGITQSPKYLFRKEGQNVTLSCEQNLNHDAMYWYRQDPGQGLRLIYYSQIVNDFQKGDIAEGYSVSREKKESFPLTVTSAQKNPTAFYLCASSIRLAGSTDTQYFGPGTRLTVL.

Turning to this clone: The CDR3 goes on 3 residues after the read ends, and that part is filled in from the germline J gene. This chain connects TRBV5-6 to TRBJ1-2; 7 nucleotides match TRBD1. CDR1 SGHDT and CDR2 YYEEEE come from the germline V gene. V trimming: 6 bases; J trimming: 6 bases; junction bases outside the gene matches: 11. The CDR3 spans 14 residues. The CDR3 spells CASKTYTGDDGYTF. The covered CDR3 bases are TGTGCCAGCAAAACATACACAGGGGATGATGGC.

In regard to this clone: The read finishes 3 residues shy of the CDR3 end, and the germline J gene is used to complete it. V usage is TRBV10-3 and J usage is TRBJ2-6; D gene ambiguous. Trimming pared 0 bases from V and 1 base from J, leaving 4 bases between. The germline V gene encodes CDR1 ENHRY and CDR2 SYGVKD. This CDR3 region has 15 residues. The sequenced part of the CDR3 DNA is TGTGCCATCAGTGAGTCCACATCTGGGGCCAACGTC. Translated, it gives CAISESTSGANV. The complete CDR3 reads CAISESTSGANVLTF.

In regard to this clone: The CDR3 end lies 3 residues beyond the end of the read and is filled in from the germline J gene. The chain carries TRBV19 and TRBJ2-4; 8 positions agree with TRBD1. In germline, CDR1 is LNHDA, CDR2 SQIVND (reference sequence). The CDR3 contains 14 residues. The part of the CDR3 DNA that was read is TGTGCCAGTAGTACAGACAGGGGTAGAGATGGT. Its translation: CASSTDRGRDG. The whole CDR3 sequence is CASSTDRGRDGQYF.

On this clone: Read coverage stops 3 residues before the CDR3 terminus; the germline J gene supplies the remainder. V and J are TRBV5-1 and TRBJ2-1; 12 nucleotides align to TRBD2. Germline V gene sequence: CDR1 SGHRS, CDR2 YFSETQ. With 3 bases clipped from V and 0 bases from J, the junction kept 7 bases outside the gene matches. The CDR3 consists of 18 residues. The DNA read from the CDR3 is TGCGCCAGCAGCTCGCTAACTAGCGGGGGGTTCTCCTACAATGAG. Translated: CASSSLTSGGFSYNE. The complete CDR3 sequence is CASSSLTSGGFSYNEQFF.

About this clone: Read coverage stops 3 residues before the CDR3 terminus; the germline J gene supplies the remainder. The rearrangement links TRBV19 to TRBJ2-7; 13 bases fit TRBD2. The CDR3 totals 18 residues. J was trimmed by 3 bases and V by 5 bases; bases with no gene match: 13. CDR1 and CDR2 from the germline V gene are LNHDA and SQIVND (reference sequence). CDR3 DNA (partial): TGTGCCAGTAGTCCCTCCCCCCAACTAGCGGGGGGGTTCTACGAG. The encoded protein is CASSPSPQLAGGFYE. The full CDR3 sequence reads CASSPSPQLAGGFYEQYF.